What follows are 25 T cell receptor beta chains derived from one specimen sequenced in a study of T cells in localized non-small cell lung cancer. TCRdb's table, derived via immunoSEQ multiplex PCR, lists solely in-frame clones and lacks some. The sample includes roughly 3,400 clones, 30% to 35% of them seen just once. The source material was normal lung tissue next to the tumor, sampled before any cancer treatment. Receptors originate from a male donor at least 60 years old with stage III lung adenocarcinoma.

The table lists this clone with a few counts. The CDR3 nucleotides are TGTGCCAGCAGCCGAGGCAATGAGCAGTTCTTC. Encoded protein: CASSRGNEQFF. The chain joins TRBV6-7 to TRBJ2-1; D not certain. TRBV6-7 is assigned to the ORF class and has an uncertain function. CDR3 size: 11 residues. V was cut by 6 bases and J by 6 bases, with 6 bases left in between.

This chain joins TRBV11-3 and TRBJ2-2, with D uncertain. Germline assignment: CDR1 SGHNT and CDR2 YENEEA. V was trimmed by 8 bases and J by 4 bases, leaving 17 bases between them. The CDR3 consists of 15 residues. The DNA of the CDR3 is TGTGCCAGCGCCAAGACGGATTTTGGCACCGGGGAGCTGTTTTTT. Translation gives CASAKTDFGTGELFF.

The chain combines TRBV29-1 with TRBJ2-7; D tentatively reads TRBD1 or TRBD2 (5 bases each). V lost 2 bases to trimming and J lost 1 base, with 15 bases between them. The CDR3 consists of 15 residues. The germline V gene has CDR1 SQVTM and CDR2 ANQGSEA. The CDR3 sequence: CSVESWDRTSYEQYF. The CDR3 DNA follows: TGCAGCGTTGAATCTTGGGACCGGACTTCCTACGAGCAGTACTTC.

This clone was recorded a few times. Germline and junction disagree at one end, which may indicate a read error. The chain uses TRBV11-3 and TRBJ1-5; D remains ambiguous. This CDR3 has 14 amino acids. Germline values: CDR1 SGHNT, CDR2 YENEEA. The CDR3 protein is CASSVDHSNQPQHF. As DNA, the CDR3 is TGTGCCAGCAGCGTAGACCATAGCAATCAGCCCCAGCATTTT.

In this sample, this clone is medium-sized (0.01 to 0.1%). V usage is TRBV6-8 and J usage is TRBJ1-2; the match to TRBD1 covers 12 bases. Germline lookup yields CDR1 MNHGY and CDR2 SAAAGT. There are 16 residues in the CDR3. J gave up 3 bases and V 5 bases, and 7 bases lay outside the gene matches. CDR3 residues: CASSEGQGARYYGYTF. In nucleotides, the CDR3 is TGTGCCAGCAGTGAGGGACAGGGGGCGAGGTACTATGGCTACACCTTC.

This clone was seen a few times. The chain joins TRBV6-8 to TRBJ2-1; TRBD1 is a possible D gene (5 bases). CDR3 size: 15 residues. Trimming took off 2 bases at V and 3 bases at J, with 11 bases between the two ends. Germline V gene lookup returns CDR1 MNHGY and CDR2 SAAAGT. The CDR3, as DNA: TGTGCCAGCAGTTACAGGGGTTCGGTCTACAATGAGCAGTTCTTC. It translates to CASSYRGSVYNEQFF.

The chain combines TRBV7-5 with TRBJ2-3; TRBD2 is taken as the D call from the table, unchecked against the DNA. TRBV7-5 is given as a pseudogene. CDR3 length equals 16 residues. CDR3 amino acids: CASSLGLAGVADTQYF. DNA of the CDR3: TGTGCCAGCAGCCTGGGACTAGCGGGAGTGGCAGATACGCAGTATTTT.

The V call is TRBV25-1, the J call TRBJ1-2; unclear D gene. The CDR3 runs 15 residues. Germline loops: CDR1 MGHDK, CDR2 SYGVNS. The V and J ends lost 4 bases and 3 bases respectively, with 15 bases between them. The CDR3 coding sequence is TGTGCCAGCAGTGCCCCGAGCCCGGTACACTATGGCTACACCTTC. Residues: CASSAPSPVHYGYTF.

V gene TRBV19 combines with J gene TRBJ2-1; 9 nucleotides line up with TRBD2. V shed 6 bases, J shed 4 bases, and the junction held 7 bases outside the gene matches. Germline CDR1 is LNHDA and CDR2 is SQIVND (reference sequence). The CDR3 consists of 15 residues. CDR3 coding DNA: TGTGCCAGTAGAGGGGGCAGCGGGAGGTACAATGAGCAGTTCTTC. The encoded protein is CASRGGSGRYNEQFF.

V is TRBV7-2 and J is TRBJ1-1, with unresolved D. V dropped 5 bases and J dropped 1 base, with 8 bases sitting between them. Germline CDR1 is SGHTA and CDR2 is FQGNSA. The CDR3 contains 13 residues. Here the CDR3 DNA reads TGTGCCAGCAGCCGTGAACCGAACACTGAAGCTTTCTTT. Its protein product is CASSREPNTEAFF.

The chain recombines TRBV6-8 with TRBJ2-2; possible D gene TRBD1, 6 bases. This CDR3 contains 17 residues. Germline lookup yields CDR1 MNHGY and CDR2 SAAAGT. V lost 1 base, J lost 0 bases, and 12 bases lay in between. The CDR3 spells CASSYFQGTANTGELFF. CDR3 DNA: TGTGCCAGCAGTTACTTCCAGGGGACCGCGAACACCGGGGAGCTGTTTTTT.

The chain couples TRBV19 to TRBJ1-2; D possibly corresponds to TRBD1 (6 bases). CDR1 is LNHDA, CDR2 SQIVND, per germline (reference sequence). V lost 8 bases and J lost 4, with 17 bases in between. The CDR3 length is 14 residues. CDR3: CASCQPDRTYGYTF. Written as DNA, the CDR3 is TGTGCCAGTTGTCAGCCAGACAGGACCTATGGCTACACCTTC.

This clone was detected only a few times. The chain recombines TRBV28 with TRBJ2-1, with D possibly TRBD2 on 5 matching bases. Trimming took 3 bases from V and 3 from J, leaving 9 bases between them. The germline CDR1 and CDR2 sequences are MDHEN and SYDVKM. CDR3 length: 14 residues. This chain's CDR3 is CASSLGGHYNEQFF. DNA of the CDR3: TGTGCCAGCAGTTTGGGCGGGCACTACAATGAGCAGTTCTTC. Full variable domain (rest looked up from reference TRBV28 and TRBJ2-1): DVKVTQSSRYLVKRTGEKVFLECVQDMDHENMFWYRQDPGLGLRLIYFSYDVKMKEKGDIPEGYSVSREKKERFSLILESASTNQTSMYLCASSLGGHYNEQFFGPGTRLTVL.

This chain uses TRBV6-8 with TRBJ2-7; D is undetermined. The ends were cut back, 4 bases at V and 9 bases at J, with 13 bases in the middle. The germline CDR1 and CDR2 sequences are MNHGY and SAAAGT. The CDR3 sequence is 12 residues long. The CDR3 sequence is CASSSLISGQYF. CDR3 coding DNA: TGTGCCAGCAGTTCTCTAATTTCCGGGCAGTACTTC.

The V gene is TRBV6-8, the J gene TRBJ2-7; 10 bases agree with TRBD2. CDR3 size: 19 residues. CDR1 MNHGY and CDR2 SAAAGT come from the germline V gene. The junction had 22 bases not matched to a gene; V was cut back by 8 bases and J by 3 bases. The CDR3 DNA follows: TGTGCCAGCCAACCTTCAACCCGAGCGTTTTCTAGCGGGAGCTACGAGCAGTACTTC. It translates to CASQPSTRAFSSGSYEQYF.

The chain is built from TRBV4-1 and TRBJ1-2; D gene ambiguous. CDR1 is MGHRA, CDR2 YSYEKL, per germline. V lost 0 bases and J lost 6, with 14 bases in between. This CDR3 is built from 15 residues. The CDR3 reads CASSQEPGLQDGYTF. In DNA form, the CDR3 reads TGCGCCAGCAGCCAAGAGCCGGGCCTTCAGGATGGCTACACCTTC.

In its sample, this clone is medium-sized (0.01 to 0.1%). This rearrangement joins TRBV11-3 to TRBJ1-1; no definite D call. From germline, CDR1 is SGHNT and CDR2 YENEEA. This CDR3 spans 15 amino acids. Trimming removed 3 bases at V and 0 bases at J, with 11 bases between. In nucleotides, the CDR3 is TGTGCCAGCAGCTTGATAGCCAGAATGAACACTGAAGCTTTCTTT. It codes for CASSLIARMNTEAFF.

The chain couples TRBV5-1 to TRBJ2-5; D perhaps matches TRBD2 (5 bases). Trimming left V 2 bases short and J 5 bases short, with 16 bases between. The CDR3 covers 15 residues. Germline assignment: CDR1 SGHRS and CDR2 YFSETQ. The CDR3 DNA follows: TGCGCCAGCAGCTTAGGCAACGGGATAGGTGAGACCCAGTACTTC. Protein sequence: CASSLGNGIGETQYF.

This clone has more than one count but fewer than ten. The chain is built from TRBV29-1 and TRBJ1-1; D possibly corresponds to TRBD1 (6 bases). Germline CDR1 and CDR2: SQVTM and ANQGSEA. The CDR3 is 13 residues long. The germline V and J ends were trimmed by 3 bases and 3 bases, with 11 bases remaining between them. CDR3 nucleotides: TGCAGCGTTGATGGGGACATGTACACTGAAGCTTTCTTT. Residues: CSVDGDMYTEAFF.

The V and J genes are TRBV5-1 and TRBJ2-7, with D perhaps TRBD1 or TRBD2 (5 bases each). This CDR3 comprises 17 residues. Looked up from germline, CDR1 is SGHRS and CDR2 is YFSETQ. V was shortened by 4 bases and J by 4 bases, with 24 bases between the two germline ends. This chain's CDR3 is CASSPDLGPRIEYEQYF. The CDR3 bases are TGCGCCAGCAGCCCGGACTTGGGGCCGAGGATTGAGTACGAGCAGTACTTC.

This clone is classed as medium-sized. V usage is TRBV11-3 and J usage is TRBJ1-5; D not resolved. V lost 3 bases and J lost 2, with 14 bases in between. This CDR3 is 16 amino acids long. The germline V gene has CDR1 SGHNT and CDR2 YENEEA. The CDR3 spells CASSLERGSGNQPQHF. The CDR3 coding sequence is TGTGCCAGCAGCTTGGAACGGGGATCGGGCAATCAGCCCCAGCATTTT. Together with reference TRBV11-3 and TRBJ1-5, the CDR3 gives the full variable domain: EAGVVQSPRYKIIEKKQPVAFWCNPISGHNTLYWYLQNLGQGPELLIRYENEEAVDDSQLPKDRFSAERLKGVDSTLKIQPAELGDSAVYLCASSLERGSGNQPQHFGDGTRLSIL.

This clone was seen a few times. V is TRBV6-8 and J is TRBJ2-7; D is unresolved. This CDR3 region has 13 residues. V dropped 7 bases and J dropped 2 bases, with 12 bases sitting between them. The V gene's germline CDR1 is MNHGY and CDR2 SAAAGT. The CDR3, as DNA: TGTGCCAGCATTTCGGTGGGTACCTACGAGCAGTACTTC. It translates to CASISVGTYEQYF.

The table lists this clone with a few counts. The chain uses TRBV30 and TRBJ1-1; 8 bases map to TRBD1. CDR1 is GTSNPN, CDR2 SVGIG, per germline (reference sequence). The CDR3 runs to 14 residues. V was clipped by 3 bases and J by 7 bases; unmatched bases: 10. The CDR3 bases are TGTGCCTGGAGGAGTCTTCCGGGACAGGTTGAAGCTTTCTTT. Translated: CAWRSLPGQVEAFF.

This clone came up a few times. The chain recombines TRBV9 with TRBJ1-5; D gene unclear. Germline-derived CDR1 and CDR2 are SGDLS and YYNGEE. This CDR3 spans 15 amino acids. Deletions cut 4 bases from V and 4 bases from J, with 15 bases between. CDR3 residues: CASSPGGLNNQPQHF. The CDR3, as DNA: TGTGCCAGCAGCCCCGGCGGCCTAAATAATCAGCCCCAGCATTTT.

The gene calls are TRBV29-1 and TRBJ2-7; TRBD1 might be the D (7 bases). Germline assignment: CDR1 SQVTM and CDR2 ANQGSEA. This CDR3 has 13 residues. Deletions cut 4 bases from V and 6 bases from J, with 16 bases between. CDR3 residues: CSVGMAGGREQYF. The CDR3, as DNA: TGCAGCGTTGGAATGGCAGGGGGGCGCGAGCAGTACTTC.